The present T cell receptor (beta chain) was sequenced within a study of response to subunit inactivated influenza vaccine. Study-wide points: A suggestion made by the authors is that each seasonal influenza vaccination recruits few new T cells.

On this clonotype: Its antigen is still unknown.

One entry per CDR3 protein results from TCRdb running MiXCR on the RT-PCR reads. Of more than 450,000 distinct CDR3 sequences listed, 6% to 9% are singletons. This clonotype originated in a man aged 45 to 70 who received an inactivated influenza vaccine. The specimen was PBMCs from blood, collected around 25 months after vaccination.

The CDR3 sequence is CASSTHANEQFF. Here the CDR3 DNA reads TGTGCCAGCAGCACCCATGCCAATGAGCAGTTCTTC. The rearrangement uses TRBV3-1 and TRBJ2-1; D is unresolved. Germline lookup yields CDR1 LGHDT and CDR2 YNNKEL (reference sequence). The CDR3 has 12 residues. Between the trimmed V and J ends, which lost 5 bases and 6 bases, there was a span of 8 bases.